A single sample is the source of the 18 T cell receptor beta chains below, sequenced in a study of blood T cell repertoires in COVID-19. The protocol was immunoSEQ multiplex PCR, while the TCRdb copy is restricted to in-frame clones and leaves out a portion. In the table there are 200,000 to 250,000 clones, 65% to 90% of which are singletons. The sequenced material came from PBMCs or T cells enriched from blood (not recorded which). Receptors originate from a woman aged 45 to 65 with acute COVID-19.

This clone was observed once. The chain couples TRBV11-2 to TRBJ2-1, with 8 bases identical to TRBD1. J gave up 0 bases and V 5 bases, and 6 bases lay outside the gene matches. This CDR3 is built from 16 residues. Germline lookup yields CDR1 SGHAT and CDR2 FQNNGV. This CDR3 is CASSVSTGGSYNEQFF. The CDR3 nucleotides read TGTGCCAGCAGCGTGTCTACAGGGGGCTCCTACAATGAGCAGTTCTTC.

V is TRBV6-1 and J is TRBJ1-4; tentative D call: TRBD1 (5 bases). Germline V gene lookup returns CDR1 MNHNS and CDR2 SASEGT. The CDR3 is made up of 14 amino acids. V shed 1 base and J shed 5 bases, with 8 bases lying between them. The CDR3 region has the DNA TGTGCCAGCAGTGAAGTAGGGGCCAATGAAAAACTGTTTTTT. The encoded protein is CASSEVGANEKLFF.

The J gene is TRBJ2-1, the V gene TRBV3-1 (or the pseudogene TRBV3-2); D uncertain. There are 13 residues in the CDR3. Germline lookup yields CDR1 LGHDT and CDR2 YNNKEL (reference sequence). V was trimmed by 0 bases and J by 9 bases, leaving 9 bases between them. DNA of the CDR3: TGTGCCAGCAGCCAAGACCTAATCGGTGAGCAGTTCTTC. Translating gives CASSQDLIGEQFF.

The sample holds one count of this clone. The chain uses TRBV7-9 and TRBJ2-1; unclear D gene. Germline V gives CDR1 SEHNR, CDR2 FQNEAQ (reference sequence). Deletions cut 1 base from V and 4 bases from J, with 8 bases between. CDR3 size: 14 residues. CDR3 bases: TGTGCCAGCAGCTTAGAGGTCAGGTACAATGAGCAGTTCTTC. Translated, it gives CASSLEVRYNEQFF.

The chain uses TRBV10-3 and TRBJ1-1; D is perhaps TRBD1 (5 bases). CDR1 and CDR2 from the germline V gene are ENHRY and SYGVKD. The germline V and J ends were trimmed by 10 bases and 1 base, with 16 bases remaining between them. The CDR3 loop spans 14 amino acids. CDR3 region: CATRSLDRNTEAFF. CDR3 nucleotides: TGTGCCACCAGGTCCCTCGACAGGAACACTGAAGCTTTCTTT.

This chain links TRBV4-2 with TRBJ2-5; the D gene is possibly TRBD2 (6 bases). V lost 3 bases to trimming and J lost 4 bases, with 12 bases between them. Germline V CDR1 and CDR2: LGHNA, YNFKEQ. The CDR3 is 14 amino acids. The CDR3: CASSQEGTTETQYF. Written as DNA, the CDR3 is TGTGCCAGCAGCCAGGAGGGGACGACAGAGACCCAGTACTTC.

The chain recombines TRBV5-1 with TRBJ1-2; 8 bases line up with TRBD1. The CDR3 is 14 residues long. CDR1 and CDR2 from the germline V gene are SGHRS and YFSETQ. V was clipped by 5 bases and J by 4 bases; unmatched bases: 7. The CDR3 DNA is TGCGCCAGCAGTTTCGCCACAGGGGGCTATGGCTACACCTTC. This codes for CASSFATGGYGYTF.

V usage is TRBV7-6 and J usage is TRBJ2-1, with D perhaps matching TRBD1 (6 bases). Germline V lookup: CDR1 SGHVS, CDR2 FNYEAQ. The V end lost 0 bases, the J end lost 5 bases, and 8 bases lay between the germline ends. The CDR3 has 14 residues. The CDR3 bases are TGTGCCAGCAGCTTAGCTCCAGGGGACAATGAGCAGTTCTTC. Protein sequence: CASSLAPGDNEQFF.

This clone was seen only a few times. This chain connects TRBV9 to TRBJ1-3; D is undetermined. The CDR3 has 14 amino acids. Between the trimmed V and J ends, which lost 3 bases and 4 bases, there was a span of 11 bases. Germline lookup yields CDR1 SGDLS and CDR2 YYNGEE. The CDR3 nucleotides read TGTGCCAGCAGCGAGAGAGAGAGGGGAAACACCATATATTTT. The encoded protein is CASSERERGNTIYF.

This clone turned up a few times. The chain links TRBV12-3 or TRBV12-4 to TRBJ1-1; no reliable D call. This CDR3 has 13 amino acids. V shed 5 bases and J shed 0 bases, with 7 bases lying between them. The CDR3 sequence is CASSPGVNTEAFF. The CDR3 bases are TGTGCCAGCAGTCCCGGGGTGAACACTGAAGCTTTCTTT.

CDR3 loop: CASSEGVPGELFF. DNA of the CDR3: TGTGCCAGCAGTGAGGGTGTCCCCGGGGAGCTGTTTTTT. The J gene is TRBJ2-2, the V gene TRBV7-2, with TRBD2 as a possible D gene (5 bases). The germline V gene has CDR1 SGHTA and CDR2 FQGNSA. The CDR3 runs 13 residues. V was shortened by 6 bases and J by 6 bases, with 11 bases between the two germline ends.

The chain employs TRBV6-4 and TRBJ2-5; D may be TRBD1 (6 bases). With 5 bases removed from V and 2 bases from J, the gap between germline ends came to 15 bases. Germline assignment: CDR1 MRHNA and CDR2 SNTAGT. The CDR3 extends over 15 amino acids. Written as DNA, the CDR3 is TGTGCCAGCAGTCCCCAGGTGGGGACACAAGAGACCCAGTACTTC. Its translation: CASSPQVGTQETQYF.

The chain has TRBV4-1 and TRBJ1-2; D not certain. This CDR3 contains 17 residues. From germline, CDR1 is MGHRA and CDR2 YSYEKL. V gave up 0 bases and J gave up 2 bases, with 16 bases separating them. CDR3 protein: CASSQEGPDLANYGYTF. DNA of the CDR3: TGCGCCAGCAGCCAAGAGGGTCCGGATCTAGCGAACTATGGCTACACCTTC.

The chain links TRBV18 to TRBJ1-1, with 8 bases identical to TRBD1. The germline CDR1 and CDR2 sequences are KGHSH and LQKENI. With V trimmed by 2 bases and J by 0 bases, 5 bases remained unmatched. The CDR3 runs 16 residues. The chain's CDR3 is CASSPTGGAMNTEAFF. For the CDR3, the DNA is TGTGCCAGCTCACCAACAGGGGGTGCCATGAACACTGAAGCTTTCTTT.

The CDR3 nucleotides read TGCGCCAGCAGCTTGGAGGGACAGGGGACTTCCTACGAGCAGTACTTC. This encodes CASSLEGQGTSYEQYF. This chain links TRBV5-1 with TRBJ2-7, with 10 bases matching TRBD1. Trimming removed 0 bases from V and 1 base from J; junction bases left unmatched: 4. Germline CDR1 is SGHRS and CDR2 is YFSETQ. The CDR3 covers 16 residues. Variable domain in full (rest from reference TRBV5-1 and TRBJ2-7): KAGVTQTPRYLIKTRGQQVTLSCSPISGHRSVSWYQQTPGQGLQFLFEYFSETQRNKGNFPGRFSGRQFSNSRSEMNVSTLELGDSALYLCASSLEGQGTSYEQYFGPGTRLTVT.

The chain combines TRBV7-2 with TRBJ2-5; D possibly corresponds to TRBD2 (5 bases). The CDR3 extends over 15 amino acids. V shed 2 bases and J shed 2 bases, with 12 bases lying between them. Germline CDR1 reads SGHTA; CDR2 reads FQGNSA. The CDR3 sequence: CASSLRARDQETQYF. The CDR3 DNA reads as TGTGCCAGCAGCTTAAGGGCGAGGGATCAAGAGACCCAGTACTTC.

The chain joins TRBV4-3 to TRBJ1-2, with D possibly TRBD1 on 5 matching bases. The germline V gene encodes CDR1 LGHNA and CDR2 YSLEER. Trimming removed 4 bases at V and 2 bases at J, with 11 bases between. The CDR3 is 14 amino acids. The CDR3 spells CASSPGGANYGYTF. For the CDR3, the DNA is TGCGCCAGCAGCCCCGGGGGAGCGAACTATGGCTACACCTTC.

This chain's CDR3 is CASSPVAEAFF. Here the CDR3 DNA reads TGTGCCAGCTCACCAGTAGCTGAAGCTTTCTTT. V is TRBV18 and J is TRBJ1-1; D is undetermined. Per germline, CDR1 KGHSH and CDR2 LQKENI. The V gene lost 2 bases and the J gene lost 6 bases, with 4 bases spanning the gap. The CDR3 contains 11 residues. The entire variable domain, with the rest obtained from reference TRBV18 and TRBJ1-1, is as follows: NAGVMQNPRHLVRRRGQEARLRCSPMKGHSHVYWYRQLPEEGLKFMVYLQKENIIDESGMPKERFSAEFPKEGPSILRIQQVVRGDSAAYFCASSPVAEAFFGQGTRLTVV.